The present T cell receptor (beta chain) was sequenced within a study of breast tumors, draining lymph nodes, adjacent tissues. TCRdb reanalysed the multiplex PCR reads using MiXCR and keeps one entry per CDR3 protein. Found here are about 140,000 distinct CDR3 sequences, about 33% of them singletons; the top ten hold 2% to 2.5%. This clonotype was found a few times. At one boundary the junction diverges from the germline segment, which might be a read error. Samples came from axillary lymph nodes draining the breast cancer. In germline, CDR1 is MNHEY, CDR2 SVGAGI. This CDR3 spans 17 amino acids. The source material was axillary lymph node tissue. The chain employs TRBV6-5 and TRBJ2-1; 10 bases match TRBD2. The sequence was obtained from a female donor with breast cancer. Some clones in this sample may be carry-over from other donors' samples. CDR3 residues: CASSHSWAASGGNEQFF. The CDR3 nucleotides read TGTGCCAGCAGTCACTCCTGGGCCGCTAGCGGGGGCAATGAGCAGTTCTTC.